What follows are 3 T cell receptor beta chains derived from one specimen sequenced in a study of CD8+ T cells in alopecia areata. Investigators isolated RNA and reverse transcribed it into cDNA to act as the sequencing template. Produced via immunoSEQ multiplex PCR; TCRdb's table is partial and in-frame only. The sample yields roughly 73,000 clones, roughly 28% seen once. Described treatment: oral pan-JAK inhibitor, 5-10 mg twice daily. This specimen consisted of CD8+ T cells sorted from blood, obtained at week 4, from a patient treated with tofacitinib. These receptors all stem from a human donor with alopecia areata.

On this clone: This CDR3 is also generated by other DNA sequences in the sample. V gene TRBV9 combines with J gene TRBJ1-1; D unresolved. V lost 3 bases to trimming and J lost 1 base, with 7 bases between them. The CDR3 contains 13 residues. The V gene's germline CDR1 is SGDLS and CDR2 YYNGEE. CDR3 sequence reads: CASSEGTNTEAFF. The CDR3, as DNA: TGTGCCAGCAGCGAGGGCACGAACACTGAAGCTTTCTTT.

This chain links TRBV29-1 with TRBJ2-7; 7 positions agree with TRBD1. The germline gives CDR1 SQVTM, CDR2 ANQGSEA. The CDR3 is made up of 14 amino acids. V lost 1 base and J lost 2; bases outside the gene matches: 5. Here the CDR3 reads CSVEVRDRTYEQYF. The CDR3 nucleotides are TGCAGCGTTGAAGTCCGGGACAGAACCTACGAGCAGTACTTC.

The chain employs TRBV29-1 and TRBJ2-7, with D unresolved. V lost 2 bases, J lost 0 bases, and 11 bases lay in between. The CDR3 contains 14 residues. The germline gives CDR1 SQVTM, CDR2 ANQGSEA. For the CDR3, the DNA is TGCAGCGTTGAAAACGGTTATAACTCCTACGAGCAGTACTTC. Its protein is CSVENGYNSYEQYF.